This is a list of T cell receptor beta chains from one sample in a study of response to subunit inactivated influenza vaccine. TCRdb reprocessed the RT-PCR reads via MiXCR and lists one record per CDR3 protein. The data show roughly 700,000 distinct CDR3 sequences, about a sixth seen once. The sample in question was PBMCs from blood, obtained 11 to 12 days after vaccination. These receptors all stem from a man in his fifties who received an inactivated influenza vaccine. The CDR3 runs from the conserved cysteine through the conserved F or W. The D gene is left open where the match is weak. Some rows have no size entry. The others give once, few or many, or a class for an expanded clone.

clone_size	d_call	v_call	j_call	cdr3_nt	cdr3_aa
many	TRBD2	TRBV18	TRBJ2-1	TGCGCCAGCAGCTTAGGACTAGCGGGGACTTACAATGAGCAGTTCTTC	CASSLGLAGTYNEQFF
few	TRBD1	TRBV12-3/TRBV12-4	TRBJ2-7	TGTGCCAGCAGTCCTTGGGACAGCCACAGGAGAAAGCAGTACTTC	CASSPWDSHRRKQYF
few	.	TRBV2	TRBJ2-1	TGTGCCAGCAGTGAAGTAGGGGTGGAGGGAGGTTGGCAGTTCTTC	CASSEVGVEGGWQFF
.	.	TRBV20-1	TRBJ2-5	TGCAGGGCCACCTGGGGTCCGGAGACCCAGTACTTC	CRATWGPETQYF
few	.	TRBV15	TRBJ2-3	TGTGCCACCAGCAGAGATGTGCCTGTCGGGTCCTCTTCATCCACAGATACGCAGTATTTT	CATSRDVPVGSSSSTDTQYF
few	TRBD2	TRBV4-2	TRBJ2-3	TGTGCCAGCAGCCCTCTGACTAGCGGGAGAACAGATACGCAGTATTTT	CASSPLTSGRTDTQYF
few	.	TRBV5-1	TRBJ2-2	TGCGCCAGCAGGACTTTCGGGAACACCGGGGAGCTGTTTTTT	CASRTFGNTGELFF
few	.	TRBV15	TRBJ2-2	TGTGCCACCAGCAGAGAACTCCCCGGGAGCTTAGTTACCGGGGAGCTGTTTTTT	CATSRELPGSLVTGELFF
few	TRBD1	TRBV5-6	TRBJ1-1	TGTGCCAGCAGACCGACAGGGGGCCAAGCTTTCTTT	CASRPTGGQAFF
.	.	TRBV30	TRBJ2-7	TGTGCCTGGAGTGAAGGGTGGGACGAGCAGTACTTC	CAWSEGWDEQYF
.	TRBD1	TRBV7-9	TRBJ2-5	TGTGCCAGCAGCTTAGCTGGGACAGGGAAAGAGACCCAGTACTTC	CASSLAGTGKETQYF
.	.	TRBV9	TRBJ1-2	TGTGCCAGCAGCGTAGCTGGCGTCGGAGGCTACACCTTC	CASSVAGVGGYTF
.	.	TRBV30	TRBJ2-7	TGTGCCTGGGGAGAGGGCTACGAGCAGTACTTC	CAWGEGYEQYF
few	.	TRBV7-9	TRBJ2-3	TGTGCCAGCAGCTTAGGAGGAGGACGTAGTAGCACAGATACGCAGTATTTT	CASSLGGGRSSTDTQYF
.	TRBD1	TRBV11-3	TRBJ2-2	TGTGCCAGCAGCTTAGCGTTCGGGACAGCTAACACCGGGGAGCTGTTTTTT	CASSLAFGTANTGELFF
.	.	TRBV4-3	TRBJ2-5	TGCGCCAGCAGCCAAGATTTCTTCGGGGAGGACGAAGAGACCCAGTACTTC	CASSQDFFGEDEETQYF
.	.	TRBV20-1	TRBJ2-5	TGCAGTGCTAGGGGTGGCTACCTGTACCAAGAGACCCAGTACTTC	CSARGGYLYQETQYF
.	.	TRBV7-2	TRBJ2-3	TGTGCCAGCAGCTTAGTAGCCGGAGTTAGCACAGATACGCAGTATTTT	CASSLVAGVSTDTQYF
few	TRBD2	TRBV7-9	TRBJ2-1	TGTGCCAGCAGCTTAGCGAGCGGGAGGGCCGCTGAGCAGTTCTTC	CASSLASGRAAEQFF
few	.	TRBV15	TRBJ2-5	TGTGCCACCAGCACCGCCTCGACTGCAACGTGGGAGACCCAGTACTTC	CATSTASTATWETQYF
.	TRBD2	TRBV6-1	TRBJ2-2	TGTGCCAGCAGTATAGCGGGAGGGCCAACCGGGGAGCTGTTTTTT	CASSIAGGPTGELFF
.	.	TRBV11-2	TRBJ2-3	TGTGCCAGCAGCTTAGATCGGGCGTCTACGCAGTATTTT	CASSLDRASTQYF
.	.	TRBV6-5	TRBJ2-1	TGTGCCAGCAGTTACTCGAGGTACGGGACTTTCAATGAGCAGTTCTTC	CASSYSRYGTFNEQFF
few	TRBD1	TRBV9	TRBJ2-7	TGTGCCAGCAGCTCCCGCACGACAGGGGTGATCGAGCAGTACTTC	CASSSRTTGVIEQYF
few	.	TRBV10-2	TRBJ1-6	TGCGCCAGCAGCCCCAGGGGAGATTCACCCCTCCACTTT	CASSPRGDSPLHF
.	.	TRBV20-1	TRBJ1-2	TGCAGTGTCCCTGTGGGGGATGGGGGCTACACCTTC	CSVPVGDGGYTF
many	.	TRBV20-1	TRBJ2-1	TGCAGTGCCCCTAGGGCAAATGAGCAGTTCTTC	CSAPRANEQFF
.	.	TRBV12-3/TRBV12-4	TRBJ2-1	TGTGCCAGCAGCGACGTCGGGGACAATGAGCAGTTCTTC	CASSDVGDNEQFF
.	TRBD2	TRBV7-2	TRBJ2-3	TGTGCCAGCAGCTTTACTAGCGGTACTAGCACAGATACGCAGTATTTT	CASSFTSGTSTDTQYF
many	.	TRBV5-1	TRBJ1-1	TGCGCCAGCAGCCTGCCGGGCGGGAACACTGAAGCTTTCTTT	CASSLPGGNTEAFF
.	TRBD2	TRBV10-3	TRBJ2-5	TGTGCCATCAGGGCTAGCGGGGGCGGCTGGGAAGAGACCCAGTACTTC	CAIRASGGGWEETQYF